This T cell receptor (beta chain) was documented in a study of Ad26.COV2.S vaccination and SARS-CoV-2 variants. Details on this clone: Antigen specificity is unknown.

V dropped 2 bases and J dropped 1 base, with 4 bases sitting between them. The CDR3 has 13 residues. Germline V gene sequence: CDR1 MNHEY, CDR2 SMNVEV (reference sequence). TCRdb's copy holds only in-frame clones and misses some; the assay was immunoSEQ multiplex PCR. Of over 100,000 clones listed, roughly 80% are singletons. Whole-study results and caveats: Non-spike TCR breadth did not differ much between vaccine and placebo recipients. The TCR breadth and depth analyses may have produced an underestimate of total T cell responses.

Sequencing was performed on peripheral blood, taken after recovery from COVID-19. This receptor was taken from a human donor who had recovered from COVID-19. J is TRBJ2-3 and V is TRBV27; D not resolved. The CDR3 here is CASSLTRTDTQYF. CDR3 nucleotides: TGTGCCAGCAGTTTAACCCGCACAGATACGCAGTATTTT.